These 27 T cell receptor beta chains were sequenced from one sample in a study of blood T cell repertoires in COVID-19. Profiling relied on immunoSEQ multiplex PCR, and the TCRdb table lists in-frame clones only, not all of them. The sample lists hundreds of thousands of clones; around 86% were seen once. Sequencing input: PBMCs or T cells enriched from blood (not recorded which). Receptor source: a man aged 18-30 years who had recovered from COVID-19.

The chain couples TRBV19 to TRBJ2-1; D not resolved. The length of the CDR3 is 14 residues. The germline V and J ends were trimmed by 4 bases and 0 bases, with 7 bases remaining between them. Germline V gene lookup returns CDR1 LNHDA and CDR2 SQIVND (reference sequence). The CDR3 sequence: CASSSGRSYNEQFF. DNA for the CDR3: TGTGCCAGTAGTAGCGGCCGCTCCTACAATGAGCAGTTCTTC.

The rearrangement joins TRBV13 to TRBJ2-2; 12 bases map to TRBD2. From germline, CDR1 is PRHDT and CDR2 FYEKMQ (reference sequence). Germline trimming cut 4 bases from V and 5 bases from J; bases unmatched to any gene: 2. This CDR3 comprises 15 residues. The CDR3 DNA is TGTGCCAGCAGCTACGGACTAGCGGGGACCGGGGAGCTGTTTTTT. Its translation: CASSYGLAGTGELFF.

The V gene is TRBV6-5, the J gene TRBJ1-1; 7 bases agree with TRBD1. The J segment lost 5 bases and the V segment lost 2 bases, leaving 5 bases of the junction unmatched. Germline assignment: CDR1 MNHEY and CDR2 SVGAGI. This CDR3 has 14 amino acids. The CDR3 is CASSYIRGSTEAFF. In nucleotides, the CDR3 is TGTGCCAGCAGTTACATCAGGGGGAGTACTGAAGCTTTCTTT.

The chain carries TRBV27 and TRBJ2-5, with 7 bases lining up with TRBD2. The CDR3 has 13 residues. CDR1 and CDR2 (germline): MNHEY, SMNVEV (reference sequence). The V and J ends lost 8 bases and 5 bases, in that order; junction bases with no gene match: 8. DNA of the CDR3: TGTGCCAGCGGGGGGGGTATAAGGGAGACCCAGTACTTC. Protein product: CASGGGIRETQYF.

The chain recombines TRBV5-1 with TRBJ1-3; a possible D gene is TRBD1 (5 bases). V lost 7 bases to trimming and J lost 4 bases, with 9 bases between them. The CDR3 is 12 residues long. The germline gives CDR1 SGHRS, CDR2 YFSETQ. The CDR3 sequence is CASAGSGNTIYF. In DNA form, the CDR3 reads TGCGCCAGCGCAGGGTCGGGAAACACCATATATTTT.

The rearrangement links TRBV7-2 to TRBJ1-6; unclear D gene. The CDR3 is made up of 13 amino acids. The germline CDR1 and CDR2 sequences are SGHTA and FQGNSA. V shed 4 bases and J shed 9 bases, with 10 bases lying between them. CDR3 amino acids: CASSSLFGSPLHF. The DNA for the CDR3 is TGTGCCAGCAGCTCCCTATTTGGTTCACCCCTCCACTTT. Variable domain in full (rest from reference TRBV7-2 and TRBJ1-6): GAGVSQSPSNKVTEKGKDVELRCDPISGHTALYWYRQSLGQGLEFLIYFQGNSAPDKSGLPSDRFSAERTGGSVSTLTIQRTQQEDSAVYLCASSSLFGSPLHFGNGTRLTVT.

The chain links TRBV7-2 to TRBJ2-7; TRBD2 matches 7 bases. The V gene end was trimmed by 0 bases and the J gene end by 4 bases; junction bases not matched to a gene: 3. Per germline, CDR1 SGHTA and CDR2 FQGNSA. This CDR3 has 14 residues. DNA of the CDR3: TGTGCCAGCAGCTTAGCAGCGGGGCTATACGAGCAGTACTTC. It translates to CASSLAAGLYEQYF.

This chain connects TRBV27 to TRBJ2-7; 8 bases fit TRBD1. Germline-derived CDR1 and CDR2 are MNHEY and SMNVEV (reference sequence). V lost 6 bases to trimming and J lost 5 bases; unmatched junction nucleotides: 12. The CDR3 consists of 15 residues. CDR3 bases: TGTGCCAGCAGACAGGGGGTTCAGCAGGTCCACGAGCAGTACTTC. Encoded protein: CASRQGVQQVHEQYF.

The J gene is TRBJ2-1, the V gene TRBV30; a possible D gene is TRBD2 (6 bases). This CDR3 region has 14 residues. Trimming took 2 bases from V and 0 from J, leaving 8 bases between them. CDR1 is GTSNPN and CDR2 is SVGIG in the germline V gene (reference sequence). CDR3 sequence reads: CAWSPGLSYNEQFF. The CDR3 bases are TGTGCCTGGAGTCCGGGACTCTCCTACAATGAGCAGTTCTTC. Full variable domain (remainder filled in from reference TRBV30 and TRBJ2-1): SQTIHQWPATLVQPVGSPLSLECTVEGTSNPNLYWYRQAAGRGLQLLFYSVGIGQISSEVPQNLSASRPQDRQFILSSKKLLLSDSGFYLCAWSPGLSYNEQFFGPGTRLTVL.

This clone has a single count. The rearrangement uses TRBV27 and TRBJ1-6, with 8 bases matching TRBD1. This CDR3 contains 14 residues. Germline assignment: CDR1 MNHEY and CDR2 SMNVEV (reference sequence). V trimming: 3 bases; J trimming: 10 bases; junction bases outside the gene matches: 5. CDR3 sequence reads: CASSFGQGISPLHF. CDR3 nucleotide sequence: TGTGCCAGCAGTTTCGGACAGGGAATATCACCCCTCCACTTT.

This chain links TRBV28 with TRBJ1-3; D may be TRBD1 (6 bases). V lost 7 bases, J lost 0 bases, and 10 bases lay in between. The CDR3 loop spans 14 amino acids. From germline, CDR1 is MDHEN and CDR2 SYDVKM. Here the CDR3 reads CASTDRSSGNTIYF. The CDR3 nucleotides are TGTGCCAGCACCGACAGGAGCTCTGGAAACACCATATATTTT.

This chain links TRBV12-5 with TRBJ2-3; D gene unclear. Germline loops: CDR1 LGHNT, CDR2 FRNRAP. There are 12 residues in the CDR3. The V end lost 6 bases, the J end lost 4 bases, and 8 bases lay between the germline ends. The CDR3 spells CASGRWADTQYF. In nucleotides, the CDR3 is TGTGCTAGTGGCAGGTGGGCAGATACGCAGTATTTT. Full variable domain (rest looked up from reference TRBV12-5 and TRBJ2-3): DARVTQTPRHKVTEMGQEVTMRCQPILGHNTVFWYRQTMMQGLELLAYFRNRAPLDDSGMPKDRFSAEMPDATLATLKIQPSEPRDSAVYFCASGRWADTQYFGPGTRLTVL.

This clone was detected only once. V is TRBV4-1 and J is TRBJ1-6; D is uncertain. V lost 0 bases, J lost 0 bases, and 9 bases lay in between. The CDR3 totals 17 residues. Germline loops: CDR1 MGHRA, CDR2 YSYEKL. CDR3 nucleotides: TGCGCCAGCAGCCAAGATTTAGTCGGCTCCTATAATTCACCCCTCCACTTT. This encodes CASSQDLVGSYNSPLHF.

The chain links TRBV19 to TRBJ1-1; 10 bases align to TRBD1. CDR3 length: 15 amino acids. Germline V gene sequence: CDR1 LNHDA, CDR2 SQIVND (reference sequence). The junction had 3 bases not matched to a gene; V was cut back by 1 base and J by 4 bases. CDR3 in amino acids: CASSIGTGGGTEAFF. The CDR3 bases are TGTGCCAGTAGTATAGGGACAGGGGGGGGCACTGAAGCTTTCTTT.

The chain links TRBV30 to TRBJ1-6; 9 bases line up with TRBD1. This CDR3 contains 12 residues. V gave up 8 bases and J gave up 8 bases; unmatched junction bases: 4. Germline CDR1 and CDR2: GTSNPN and SVGIG (reference sequence). The CDR3 DNA is TGTGCCGGTGACAGGGGGGATTCACCCCTCCACTTT. Its protein product is CAGDRGDSPLHF.

V usage is TRBV4-1 and J usage is TRBJ1-5; maybe TRBD1 (5 bases). Germline CDR1 is MGHRA and CDR2 is YSYEKL. V shed 2 bases and J shed 0 bases, with 11 bases lying between them. The CDR3 sequence is 16 residues long. The CDR3 loop reads CASSQSGGNSNQPQHF. CDR3 coding DNA: TGCGCCAGCAGCCAAAGTGGGGGGAATAGCAATCAGCCCCAGCATTTT.

The chain joins TRBV5-4 to TRBJ1-1, with 8 positions matching TRBD1. V was pared by 1 base and J by 4 bases, with 9 bases of the junction left unmatched. Germline CDR1 and CDR2: SGHNT and YYREEE (reference sequence). The CDR3 loop spans 16 amino acids. DNA for the CDR3: TGTGCCAGCAGCTTGAATGGACAGGGTGGGGTCACTGAAGCTTTCTTT. It encodes CASSLNGQGGVTEAFF.

Only a few counts were recorded for this clone. The chain carries TRBV5-1 and TRBJ2-2, with a weak D call TRBD2 (5 bases). Between the trimmed V and J ends, which lost 0 bases and 5 bases, there was a span of 14 bases. There are 16 residues in the CDR3. Per germline, CDR1 SGHRS and CDR2 YFSETQ. CDR3 DNA sequence: TGCGCCAGCAGCTTGGATTCTTTCCCGGGGACCGGGGAGCTGTTTTTT. This translates into CASSLDSFPGTGELFF.

This sequence joins TRBV15 and TRBJ2-2; possible D gene TRBD1, 6 bases. V lost 5 bases and J lost 2, with 9 bases in between. CDR3 length equals 14 residues. Looked up from germline, CDR1 is LNHNV and CDR2 is YYDKDF (reference sequence). CDR3 DNA: TGTGCCACCAGCCGGACAGCAAACACCGGGGAGCTGTTTTTT. It specifies CATSRTANTGELFF.

The rearrangement uses TRBV7-9 and TRBJ1-1; the match to TRBD1 covers 8 bases. J lost 4 bases, V lost 4 bases, and 8 bases had no gene match. The CDR3 extends over 15 amino acids. From germline, CDR1 is SEHNR and CDR2 FQNEAQ (reference sequence). CDR3 protein: CASSSRTGSTTEAFF. The CDR3 DNA follows: TGTGCCAGCAGCTCTCGGACAGGGTCGACCACTGAAGCTTTCTTT.

This clone was observed a single time. V usage is TRBV29-1 and J usage is TRBJ2-7; TRBD2 is a possible D gene (5 bases). The germline V gene has CDR1 SQVTM and CDR2 ANQGSEA. CDR3 length: 13 amino acids. Trimming removed 7 bases at V and 6 bases at J, with 19 bases between. The DNA of the CDR3 is TGCAGCGCCGCCGGGCGTCTAGAGGGCGAGCAGTACTTC. This translates into CSAAGRLEGEQYF.

The rearrangement uses TRBV5-1 and TRBJ2-5; 15 nucleotides line up with TRBD2. The V and J ends lost 4 bases and 2 bases, in that order; junction bases with no gene match: 9. The CDR3 sequence is 18 residues long. CDR1 is SGHRS, CDR2 YFSETQ, per germline. CDR3 coding DNA: TGCGCCAGCAGCCCAGGACTAGCGGGAGGGCCGGGGCAAGAGACCCAGTACTTC. Protein product: CASSPGLAGGPGQETQYF.

The chain recombines TRBV5-1 with TRBJ1-3; 8 bases fit TRBD1. The trim removed 4 bases at V and 0 bases at J, leaving 3 bases unmatched. In germline, CDR1 is SGHRS, CDR2 YFSETQ. There are 15 residues in the CDR3. DNA for the CDR3: TGCGCCAGCAGCCCACAGGGGGTCTCTGGAAACACCATATATTTT. Encoded protein: CASSPQGVSGNTIYF.

The chain couples TRBV6-1 to TRBJ2-7, with D uncertain. The CDR3 runs 14 residues. Trimming removed 1 base from V and 2 bases from J, with 9 bases in between. Germline V gene lookup returns CDR1 MNHNS and CDR2 SASEGT. CDR3 residues: CASSEDPPAYEQYF. As DNA, the CDR3 is TGTGCCAGCAGTGAAGATCCCCCTGCCTACGAGCAGTACTTC.

The chain links TRBV6-6 to TRBJ2-1; 8 nucleotides match TRBD2. The CDR3 loop spans 14 amino acids. J lost 5 bases, V lost 6 bases, and 6 bases had no gene match. CDR1 and CDR2 (germline): MNHNY, SVGAGI (reference sequence). The CDR3, as DNA: TGTGCCAGCAGCGGAAGCGGGGGCCACAATGAGCAGTTCTTC. Its translation is CASSGSGGHNEQFF.

This clone was observed a single time. The chain links TRBV28 to TRBJ1-6, with unresolved D. Germline lookup yields CDR1 MDHEN and CDR2 SYDVKM. The V end lost 1 base, the J end lost 7 bases, and 8 bases lay between the germline ends. CDR3 length: 14 residues. Here the CDR3 reads CASSLSVENSPLHF. The CDR3 DNA sequence: TGTGCCAGCAGTTTATCGGTCGAGAATTCACCCCTCCACTTT.

The J gene is TRBJ1-5, the V gene TRBV5-8; the D is unclear. Germline loops: CDR1 SGHTS, CDR2 YDEGEE. V gave up 2 bases and J gave up 6 bases, with 6 bases separating them. CDR3 length: 12 residues. The chain's CDR3 is CASSLYGQPQHF. CDR3 sequence (DNA): TGTGCCAGCAGCTTATACGGTCAGCCCCAGCATTTT.